Listed here are 26 T cell receptor beta chains from one sample, sequenced in a study of T-cell memory formation after mild COVID-19. One entry per CDR3 protein, called by TCRdb with MiXCR from the 5' RACE reads. This sample carries approximately 180,000 distinct CDR3 sequences, approximately 16% of them seen once, and the ten largest clones take about 1.9%. The sample taken for sequencing was PBMCs or a T cell subset sorted from them (not recorded which). The receptor set was obtained from an adult woman who had mild COVID-19 (a few samples of this study predate the infection). Cell type and time point are not known.

This clonotype showed up just a few times. The gene calls are TRBV7-3 and TRBJ2-1; TRBD2 matches at 8 bases. Germline V gene data show CDR1 as SGHTA and CDR2 as FQGTGA. The ends lost 1 base at V and 9 bases at J; junction bases unmatched: 11. CDR3 size: 16 residues. The CDR3 coding sequence is TGTGCCAGCAGCTTAATTCCCAGCGGGAGTATTAGTGAGCAGTTCTTC. Residues: CASSLIPSGSISEQFF.

V gene TRBV19 combines with J gene TRBJ1-2; D unresolved. Trimming removed 3 bases from V and 1 base from J, with 9 bases in between. CDR3 length: 14 residues. Germline CDR1 LNHDA, CDR2 SQIVND (reference sequence). The CDR3 is CASSIRNHNYGYTF. The CDR3 DNA reads TGTGCCAGTAGTATTCGGAACCATAACTATGGCTACACCTTC. Complete variable domain (other parts from reference TRBV19 and TRBJ1-2): DGGITQSPKYLFRKEGQNVTLSCEQNLNHDAMYWYRQDPGQGLRLIYYSQIVNDFQKGDIAEGYSVSREKKESFPLTVTSAQKNPTAFYLCASSIRNHNYGYTFGSGTRLTVV.

The chain joins TRBV6-6 to TRBJ1-5, with a possible D match to TRBD1 (5 bases). This CDR3 has 14 amino acids. Germline V gene sequence: CDR1 MNHNY, CDR2 SVGAGI (reference sequence). Trimming removed 4 bases at V and 1 base at J, with 8 bases between. CDR3 DNA: TGTGCCAGCAGTTCCCCAGGGAGCAATCAGCCCCAGCATTTT. Translating it yields CASSSPGSNQPQHF.

This chain connects TRBV4-2 to TRBJ2-1; TRBD2 matches 12 bases. Looked up from germline, CDR1 is LGHNA and CDR2 is YNFKEQ. The V gene end was trimmed by 0 bases and the J gene end by 4 bases; junction bases not matched to a gene: 10. This CDR3 is 19 amino acids long. This chain's CDR3 is CASSQEGLAGGLGYNEQFF. The CDR3 nucleotides are TGTGCCAGCAGCCAAGAGGGGCTAGCGGGGGGGCTAGGGTACAATGAGCAGTTCTTC.

This clonotype was counted a few times. The chain couples TRBV6-5 to TRBJ1-1; 8 bases are shared with TRBD1. Looked up from germline, CDR1 is MNHEY and CDR2 is SVGAGI. Unmatched junction bases numbered 10, after V lost 6 bases and J lost 4 bases. This CDR3 is 15 amino acids long. The CDR3 DNA follows: TGTGCCAGCAGCACAGGGGGACTGGCGGGCACTGAAGCTTTCTTT. Its translation is CASSTGGLAGTEAFF.

This clonotype was seen a handful of times. The rearrangement uses TRBV6-1 and TRBJ2-5; 8 positions match TRBD1. V lost 8 bases, J lost 5 bases, and 10 bases stayed unmatched. The germline V gene encodes CDR1 MNHNS and CDR2 SASEGT. The CDR3 extends over 14 amino acids. The CDR3 protein is CASSYTGGQETQYF. The CDR3 DNA follows: TGTGCCAGCTCCTACACAGGGGGACAGGAGACCCAGTACTTC.

This clonotype has just a few counts. The chain combines TRBV19 with TRBJ2-2; D perhaps matches TRBD1 (6 bases). Germline lookup yields CDR1 LNHDA and CDR2 SQIVND (reference sequence). This CDR3 has 14 residues. V gave up 4 bases and J gave up 6 bases, with 12 bases separating them. The CDR3 DNA is TGTGCCAGTAGTACTCTCGAGGGGGCCGGGGAGCTGTTTTTT. Translating gives CASSTLEGAGELFF. The full variable domain, completed using reference TRBV19 and TRBJ2-2, is DGGITQSPKYLFRKEGQNVTLSCEQNLNHDAMYWYRQDPGQGLRLIYYSQIVNDFQKGDIAEGYSVSREKKESFPLTVTSAQKNPTAFYLCASSTLEGAGELFFGEGSRLTVL.

This clonotype was observed a handful of times. This sequence joins TRBV7-2 and TRBJ2-1; TRBD2 agrees at 14 bases. The J segment lost 8 bases and the V segment lost 1 base, leaving 7 bases of the junction unmatched. This CDR3 has 17 residues. Germline-derived CDR1 and CDR2 are SGHTA and FQGNSA. CDR3 sequence reads: CASSLGGLAGVSDEQFF. The CDR3 nucleotides are TGTGCCAGCAGCTTAGGGGGACTAGCGGGAGTTAGTGATGAGCAGTTCTTC.

This clonotype was counted a few times. The rearrangement joins TRBV4-2 to TRBJ2-7, with D perhaps TRBD1 (5 bases). CDR1 and CDR2 (germline): LGHNA, YNFKEQ. The CDR3 consists of 13 residues. V dropped 0 bases and J dropped 3 bases, with 6 bases sitting between them. Written as DNA, the CDR3 is TGTGCCAGCAGCCAAGATCAGGGCTACGAGCAGTACTTC. The encoded protein is CASSQDQGYEQYF.

This clonotype was seen a few times. The chain employs TRBV7-2 and TRBJ1-2, with D unresolved. This CDR3 contains 10 residues. The V and J ends lost 5 bases and 2 bases respectively, with 0 bases between them. Per the germline V gene, CDR1 is SGHTA and CDR2 is FQGNSA. The CDR3 spells CASSNYGYTF. DNA for the CDR3: TGTGCCAGCAGCAACTATGGCTACACCTTC.

In its sample, this clonotype was seen a few times. The chain has TRBV7-3 and TRBJ2-1; D gene unclear. Germline lookup yields CDR1 SGHTA and CDR2 FQGTGA. Trimming took off 5 bases at V and 4 bases at J, with 9 bases between the two ends. The CDR3 is 13 amino acids. Here the CDR3 reads CASSPSEYNEQFF. Written as DNA, the CDR3 is TGTGCCAGCAGCCCCTCTGAGTACAATGAGCAGTTCTTC.

The rearrangement links TRBV18 to TRBJ2-3, with D tentatively TRBD1 (6 bases). The length of the CDR3 is 19 residues. The V end lost 2 bases, the J end lost 2 bases, and 23 bases lay between the germline ends. Germline V gene sequence: CDR1 KGHSH, CDR2 LQKENI. The CDR3 sequence: CASSPISPGQGPHTDTQYF. The CDR3 DNA reads as TGTGCCAGCTCACCAATCTCCCCGGGCCAGGGGCCACACACAGATACGCAGTATTTT.

The chain has TRBV5-1 and TRBJ2-7; D is undetermined. V shed 1 base and J shed 2 bases, with 13 bases lying between them. Germline V gene data show CDR1 as SGHRS and CDR2 as YFSETQ. The CDR3 loop spans 15 amino acids. The CDR3 sequence is CASSLSPSPPYEQYF. CDR3 bases: TGCGCCAGCAGCTTGAGTCCCAGTCCCCCCTACGAGCAGTACTTC.

This clonotype has more than one count but fewer than ten. The rearrangement links TRBV7-8 to TRBJ1-4; 8 positions agree with TRBD1. Germline V CDR1 and CDR2: SGHVS, FQNEAQ. The CDR3 consists of 16 residues. V lost 1 base to trimming and J lost 3 bases; unmatched junction nucleotides: 4. CDR3 DNA: TGTGCCAGCAGCTTAGTGCGGGACAGGCCTAATGAAAAACTGTTTTTT. This codes for CASSLVRDRPNEKLFF.

V is TRBV5-1 and J is TRBJ2-2; TRBD2 might be the D (6 bases). V was shortened by 1 base and J by 1 base, with 8 bases between the two germline ends. This CDR3 region has 15 residues. Germline V gives CDR1 SGHRS, CDR2 YFSETQ. In DNA form, the CDR3 reads TGCGCCAGCAGCTTGCAAGCGGGGAACACCGGGGAGCTGTTTTTT. This sequence encodes CASSLQAGNTGELFF.

This sequence joins TRBV18 and TRBJ2-3, with a weak D call TRBD2 (6 bases). Trimming removed 5 bases from V and 1 base from J, with 13 bases in between. Germline V gene sequence: CDR1 KGHSH, CDR2 LQKENI. The CDR3 loop spans 15 amino acids. CDR3 DNA sequence: TGTGCCAGCTCAACAGGTCCGGGGGGCACAGATACGCAGTATTTT. Encoded protein: CASSTGPGGTDTQYF.

This chain uses TRBV7-8 with TRBJ2-7, with 8 bases that match TRBD1. Germline CDR1 and CDR2: SGHVS and FQNEAQ. This CDR3 contains 14 residues. Trimming at V came to 5 bases and at J to 6 bases, leaving 9 bases not matched to a gene. The CDR3 DNA reads as TGTGCCAGCAGCCAAGCCGGGACAGGCGGCGAGCAGTACTTC. This codes for CASSQAGTGGEQYF.

This chain links TRBV10-3 with TRBJ2-7; the D gene is possibly TRBD2 (5 bases). In germline, CDR1 is ENHRY, CDR2 SYGVKD. The CDR3 runs to 12 residues. Trimming pared 3 bases from V and 6 bases from J, leaving 9 bases between. CDR3 DNA sequence: TGTGCCATCAGTGAAGGAGGATTCGAGCAGTACTTC. It specifies CAISEGGFEQYF.

This rearrangement joins TRBV7-2 to TRBJ2-5; D is ambiguous. Trimming pared 2 bases from V and 1 base from J, leaving 8 bases between. Germline CDR1 is SGHTA and CDR2 is FQGNSA. This CDR3 is 14 amino acids long. CDR3 in DNA: TGTGCCAGCAGCTTAAGCAGCAGCCAAGAGACCCAGTACTTC. Its translation: CASSLSSSQETQYF. Drawing the rest from reference TRBV7-2 and TRBJ2-5, the complete variable domain is GAGVSQSPSNKVTEKGKDVELRCDPISGHTALYWYRQSLGQGLEFLIYFQGNSAPDKSGLPSDRFSAERTGGSVSTLTIQRTQQEDSAVYLCASSLSSSQETQYFGPGTRLLVL.

In this sample, this clonotype turned up a few times. This chain connects TRBV5-6 to TRBJ2-5; 8 bases match TRBD2. Germline V CDR1 and CDR2: SGHDT, YYEEEE. After removal of 10 bases from V and 5 bases from J, the junction contained 16 bases not matched to a gene. The CDR3 runs to 15 residues. CDR3 bases: TGTGCCCGAACCTTGACTAGCGCCCCCCAGGAGACCCAGTACTTC. Translation: CARTLTSAPQETQYF.

This clonotype was counted only a few times. J is TRBJ1-5 and V is TRBV30; D might be TRBD1 (5 bases). Looked up from germline, CDR1 is GTSNPN and CDR2 is SVGIG (reference sequence). The CDR3 is made up of 12 amino acids. V shed 0 bases and J shed 6 bases, with 6 bases lying between them. Here the CDR3 DNA reads TGTGCCTGGAGTGTAAGGGGTCAGCCCCAGCATTTT. Its translation is CAWSVRGQPQHF.

This chain uses TRBV19 with TRBJ2-1; tentative D call: TRBD2 (5 bases). V was cut by 7 bases and J by 1 base, with 17 bases left in between. CDR1 is LNHDA and CDR2 is SQIVND in the germline V gene (reference sequence). The CDR3 consists of 16 residues. CDR3 DNA: TGTGCCAGTACGAGGGCATTGAGAGGGTCCTACAATGAGCAGTTCTTC. Its translation: CASTRALRGSYNEQFF.

The rearrangement links TRBV20-1 to TRBJ1-2, with TRBD1 identical over 7 bases. The length of the CDR3 is 8 residues. Trimming at V came to 3 bases and at J to 14 bases, leaving 0 bases not matched to a gene. Looked up from germline, CDR1 is DFQATT and CDR2 is SNEGSKA (reference sequence). CDR3 sequence: CSASRGTF. CDR3 in DNA: TGCAGTGCTAGCAGGGGGACCTTC.

This clonotype was picked up a small number of times. The chain carries TRBV12-3 or TRBV12-4 and TRBJ2-5; no definite D call. Trimming took off 3 bases at V and 2 bases at J, with 7 bases between the two ends. This CDR3 is 13 amino acids long. CDR3 amino acids: CASSFTAQETQYF. Here the CDR3 DNA reads TGTGCCAGCAGTTTTACAGCTCAAGAGACCCAGTACTTC.

V is TRBV7-2 and J is TRBJ2-3; 7 bases are a match to TRBD2. Unmatched junction bases numbered 1, after V lost 8 bases and J lost 2 bases. Germline V gene lookup returns CDR1 SGHTA and CDR2 FQGNSA. The CDR3 consists of 12 residues. Here the CDR3 reads CASGGDTDTQYF. The CDR3 DNA sequence: TGTGCCAGCGGGGGGGACACAGATACGCAGTATTTT.

This clonotype was detected a few times. The rearrangement joins TRBV7-2 to TRBJ2-1, with unresolved D. Deletions cut 3 bases from V and 5 bases from J, with 11 bases between. CDR1 and CDR2 from the germline V gene are SGHTA and FQGNSA. The length of the CDR3 is 14 residues. CDR3 region: CASSFSVTNNEQFF. The CDR3 DNA follows: TGTGCCAGCAGCTTCTCCGTTACCAACAATGAGCAGTTCTTC.